Listed below are T cell receptor beta chains from one sample, sequenced in a study of identical twins. Each CDR3 protein is one row after TCRdb ran MiXCR on the 5' RACE reads. The repertoire consists of about 700,000 distinct CDR3 sequences, with less than 10% occurring once and the leading ten covering around 0.98%. These sequences were also reported in another study, on yellow fever vaccine responses in identical twins.

Sequenced sample: PBMCs. All receptors come from a woman aged 18-29 years in good health. Both conserved end residues are part of each CDR3. The D gene is left open where the match is weak. Some rows mark clone size as missing; the rest say once, few, many or name a class of expanded clone.

TRBJ2-1	TRBV18	-	few	TGTGCCAGCTCACCACCGCAAGGCATGGTTGAGCAGTTCTTC	CASSPPQGMVEQFF
TRBJ2-3	TRBV6-5	TRBD2	few	TGTGCCAGCAGTTCTTACAGACTAGCGGGGGCCCTAAATACGCAGTATTTT	CASSSYRLAGALNTQYF
TRBJ2-5	TRBV7-9	TRBD2	-	TGTGCCAGCAGCTGGAGCGGGAGGGCCCAGACCCAGTACTTC	CASSWSGRAQTQYF
TRBJ2-1	TRBV24-1	-	few	TGTGCCACCAGTGATGGGCCGGGTACGGGCAATGAGCAGTTCTTC	CATSDGPGTGNEQFF
TRBJ2-7	TRBV6-9	-	-	TGTGCCAGCCCTACGGGGCAGGACTACGAGCAGTACTTC	CASPTGQDYEQYF
TRBJ2-2	TRBV9	-	few	TGTGCCAGCAGCGGCGAGCTCGGGGAGCTGTTTTTT	CASSGELGELFF
TRBJ2-7	TRBV13	-	few	TGTGCCAGCAGTATTAGTAGGATCAAGTCCTACGAGCAGTACTTC	CASSISRIKSYEQYF
TRBJ2-5	TRBV7-9	-	-	TGTGCCAGCAGCTCAAGTGGGAAACAAGAGACCCAGTACTTC	CASSSSGKQETQYF
TRBJ2-3	TRBV3-1	TRBD2	few	TGTGCCAGCAGCCAAGCGACTAGCGGGGCAGATACGCAGTATTTT	CASSQATSGADTQYF
TRBJ2-1	TRBV12-3/TRBV12-4	TRBD2	many	TGTGCCAGCGTACTAGCGGGGGGTCCTCATGAGCAGTTCTTC	CASVLAGGPHEQFF
TRBJ2-4	TRBV6-1	-	few	TGTGCCAGCAGTGAGCAGGTTCTAGCCAAAAACATTCAGTACTTC	CASSEQVLAKNIQYF
TRBJ2-2	TRBV24-1	TRBD1	-	TGTGCCACCAGTGATTTGCTTACAGGGGTAAACACCGGGGAGCTGTTTTTT	CATSDLLTGVNTGELFF
TRBJ2-4	TRBV3-1	-	-	TGTGCCAGCAGCCAAAGGGGCCGACCAATAATAGCCAAAAACATTCAGTACTTC	CASSQRGRPIIAKNIQYF
TRBJ2-1	TRBV14	TRBD2	few	TGTGCCAGCAGCCAAACTAGCGGGAGTGATGAGCAGTTCTTC	CASSQTSGSDEQFF
TRBJ2-3	TRBV5-1	-	few	TGCGCCAGCAGTCGTGGACGGGTGGCAGATACGCAGTATTTT	CASSRGRVADTQYF
TRBJ2-1	TRBV6-5	-	-	TGTGCCAGCAGTTACGGGAATTTTCAGTTCTTC	CASSYGNFQFF
TRBJ2-2	TRBV5-6	-	many	TGTGCCAGCAGCTTAGTGGGCGCCGGGGAGCTGTTTTTT	CASSLVGAGELFF
TRBJ2-1	TRBV18	-	many	TGTGCCAGCTCAGGGACAGTTAGCGGGACCGGAAACAATGAGCAGTTCTTC	CASSGTVSGTGNNEQFF
TRBJ2-5	TRBV29-1	-	-	TGCAGCGTTGTTGCCGGGGGCGAGGAAACCCAGTACTTC	CSVVAGGEETQYF
TRBJ2-3	TRBV7-3	TRBD2	-	TGTGCCAGCAGCTTAAGGGGGGGACTAGCGGGTAGCACAGATACGCAGTATTTT	CASSLRGGLAGSTDTQYF
TRBJ2-7	TRBV3-1	-	many	TGTGCCAGCAGCCAGTGGGCGAGCTCCTACGAGCAGTACTTC	CASSQWASSYEQYF
TRBJ2-1	TRBV20-1	TRBD1	-	TGCAGTGCTAGGCCGGGACAGGGCCTGGTCTATGAGCAGTTCTTC	CSARPGQGLVYEQFF
TRBJ2-7	TRBV5-1	TRBD2	-	TGCGCCAGCAGCCCCGCCCTCGGACTAGCGGGGCTAACCTACGAGCAGTACTTC	CASSPALGLAGLTYEQYF
TRBJ2-1	TRBV28	TRBD2	few	TGTGCCAGCAGGAAAACTAGCGGAGCTTACAATGAGCAGTTCTTC	CASRKTSGAYNEQFF
TRBJ2-3	TRBV20-1	TRBD2	-	TGCAGTGCTAGAGATCGGACTAGAGGCCCAGATACGCAGTATTTT	CSARDRTRGPDTQYF
TRBJ1-3	TRBV2	-	-	TGTGCCAGCACGGGGGTTGGAAACACCATATATTTT	CASTGVGNTIYF
TRBJ2-7	TRBV3-1	TRBD2	-	TGTGCCAGCAGCCCCGGCCTAGCGGGAGTTAGCGAGCAGTACTTC	CASSPGLAGVSEQYF
TRBJ2-3	TRBV18	-	-	TGTGCCAGCTCGCCCCTTCTCACAGATACGCAGTATTTT	CASSPLLTDTQYF
TRBJ2-2	TRBV27	TRBD2	once	TGTGCCAGCAGCCCCCTTTCTAGCGGTGACACCGGGGAGCTGTTTTTT	CASSPLSSGDTGELFF
TRBJ2-2	TRBV4-1	TRBD2	-	TGCGCCAGCAGCCAAGCGGCGGGGGACACCGGGGAGCTGTTTTTT	CASSQAAGDTGELFF
TRBJ2-2	TRBV6-1	TRBD2	-	TGTGCCAGCAGTCGAAACAGCGGGACGCAAACCGGGGAGCTGTTTTTT	CASSRNSGTQTGELFF
TRBJ2-1	TRBV7-2	TRBD2	many	TGTGCCAGCAGCTTAGCCCTAGCGGGAGGGGTCGGTGAGCAGTTCTTC	CASSLALAGGVGEQFF
TRBJ2-7	TRBV15	-	-	TGTGCCACCAGCAGAGATCTAGTGACAAGCTCCTACGAGCAGTACTTC	CATSRDLVTSSYEQYF
TRBJ2-6	TRBV20-1	TRBD1	few	TGCAGTGCTAGGACAGGGGGTTTAGGCTCTGGGGCCAACGTCCTGACTTTC	CSARTGGLGSGANVLTF
TRBJ2-7	TRBV27	TRBD2	-	TGTGCCAGCAGTTTAGCGGGAGGGCCTAACGAGCAGTACTTC	CASSLAGGPNEQYF
TRBJ1-2	TRBV6-2/TRBV6-3	-	few	TGTGCCAGCAGACGGGACAACGGTCTCTATGGCTACACCTTC	CASRRDNGLYGYTF
TRBJ2-7	TRBV5-1	-	-	TGCGCCAGCAGCGTTGCAGGGGCCCCCGCCTACGAGCAGTACTTC	CASSVAGAPAYEQYF
TRBJ1-5	TRBV6-1	TRBD1	few	TGTGCCAGCAGTCCCGCAGGGGGCGGCAATCAGCCCCAGCATTTT	CASSPAGGGNQPQHF
TRBJ2-5	TRBV5-1	-	-	TGCGCCAGCACCGGACTTGAGGGGGAGACCCAGTACTTC	CASTGLEGETQYF
TRBJ1-1	TRBV7-9	TRBD1	many	TGTGCCAGCAGCTTACGGCAGGGGGCTAGAGCTTTCTTT	CASSLRQGARAFF
TRBJ2-7	TRBV15	TRBD1	many	TGTGCCACCAGCAGAGCAACGGGACAGGGACCCTACGAGCAGTACTTC	CATSRATGQGPYEQYF
TRBJ2-1	TRBV6-4	TRBD1	few	TGTGCCAGCAGAGGACAGGGGGGGAATGAGCAGTTCTTC	CASRGQGGNEQFF
TRBJ2-7	TRBV7-2	-	-	TGTGCCAGCAGCTCTGCCGGGGGCCGCCGTGAGCAGTACTTC	CASSSAGGRREQYF
TRBJ2-3	TRBV14	-	few	TGTGCCAGCAGCCAAGAAGAATTCATTCGGAGGACCGATAGCACAGATACGCAGTATTTT	CASSQEEFIRRTDSTDTQYF
TRBJ1-6	TRBV28	-	few	TGTGCCAGCAGTCGGACAGCGTATGGAAATAATTCACCCCTCCACTTT	CASSRTAYGNNSPLHF
TRBJ2-7	TRBV11-2	-	few	TGTGCCAGCAGCCAGAAGGGCGAGCAGTACTTC	CASSQKGEQYF